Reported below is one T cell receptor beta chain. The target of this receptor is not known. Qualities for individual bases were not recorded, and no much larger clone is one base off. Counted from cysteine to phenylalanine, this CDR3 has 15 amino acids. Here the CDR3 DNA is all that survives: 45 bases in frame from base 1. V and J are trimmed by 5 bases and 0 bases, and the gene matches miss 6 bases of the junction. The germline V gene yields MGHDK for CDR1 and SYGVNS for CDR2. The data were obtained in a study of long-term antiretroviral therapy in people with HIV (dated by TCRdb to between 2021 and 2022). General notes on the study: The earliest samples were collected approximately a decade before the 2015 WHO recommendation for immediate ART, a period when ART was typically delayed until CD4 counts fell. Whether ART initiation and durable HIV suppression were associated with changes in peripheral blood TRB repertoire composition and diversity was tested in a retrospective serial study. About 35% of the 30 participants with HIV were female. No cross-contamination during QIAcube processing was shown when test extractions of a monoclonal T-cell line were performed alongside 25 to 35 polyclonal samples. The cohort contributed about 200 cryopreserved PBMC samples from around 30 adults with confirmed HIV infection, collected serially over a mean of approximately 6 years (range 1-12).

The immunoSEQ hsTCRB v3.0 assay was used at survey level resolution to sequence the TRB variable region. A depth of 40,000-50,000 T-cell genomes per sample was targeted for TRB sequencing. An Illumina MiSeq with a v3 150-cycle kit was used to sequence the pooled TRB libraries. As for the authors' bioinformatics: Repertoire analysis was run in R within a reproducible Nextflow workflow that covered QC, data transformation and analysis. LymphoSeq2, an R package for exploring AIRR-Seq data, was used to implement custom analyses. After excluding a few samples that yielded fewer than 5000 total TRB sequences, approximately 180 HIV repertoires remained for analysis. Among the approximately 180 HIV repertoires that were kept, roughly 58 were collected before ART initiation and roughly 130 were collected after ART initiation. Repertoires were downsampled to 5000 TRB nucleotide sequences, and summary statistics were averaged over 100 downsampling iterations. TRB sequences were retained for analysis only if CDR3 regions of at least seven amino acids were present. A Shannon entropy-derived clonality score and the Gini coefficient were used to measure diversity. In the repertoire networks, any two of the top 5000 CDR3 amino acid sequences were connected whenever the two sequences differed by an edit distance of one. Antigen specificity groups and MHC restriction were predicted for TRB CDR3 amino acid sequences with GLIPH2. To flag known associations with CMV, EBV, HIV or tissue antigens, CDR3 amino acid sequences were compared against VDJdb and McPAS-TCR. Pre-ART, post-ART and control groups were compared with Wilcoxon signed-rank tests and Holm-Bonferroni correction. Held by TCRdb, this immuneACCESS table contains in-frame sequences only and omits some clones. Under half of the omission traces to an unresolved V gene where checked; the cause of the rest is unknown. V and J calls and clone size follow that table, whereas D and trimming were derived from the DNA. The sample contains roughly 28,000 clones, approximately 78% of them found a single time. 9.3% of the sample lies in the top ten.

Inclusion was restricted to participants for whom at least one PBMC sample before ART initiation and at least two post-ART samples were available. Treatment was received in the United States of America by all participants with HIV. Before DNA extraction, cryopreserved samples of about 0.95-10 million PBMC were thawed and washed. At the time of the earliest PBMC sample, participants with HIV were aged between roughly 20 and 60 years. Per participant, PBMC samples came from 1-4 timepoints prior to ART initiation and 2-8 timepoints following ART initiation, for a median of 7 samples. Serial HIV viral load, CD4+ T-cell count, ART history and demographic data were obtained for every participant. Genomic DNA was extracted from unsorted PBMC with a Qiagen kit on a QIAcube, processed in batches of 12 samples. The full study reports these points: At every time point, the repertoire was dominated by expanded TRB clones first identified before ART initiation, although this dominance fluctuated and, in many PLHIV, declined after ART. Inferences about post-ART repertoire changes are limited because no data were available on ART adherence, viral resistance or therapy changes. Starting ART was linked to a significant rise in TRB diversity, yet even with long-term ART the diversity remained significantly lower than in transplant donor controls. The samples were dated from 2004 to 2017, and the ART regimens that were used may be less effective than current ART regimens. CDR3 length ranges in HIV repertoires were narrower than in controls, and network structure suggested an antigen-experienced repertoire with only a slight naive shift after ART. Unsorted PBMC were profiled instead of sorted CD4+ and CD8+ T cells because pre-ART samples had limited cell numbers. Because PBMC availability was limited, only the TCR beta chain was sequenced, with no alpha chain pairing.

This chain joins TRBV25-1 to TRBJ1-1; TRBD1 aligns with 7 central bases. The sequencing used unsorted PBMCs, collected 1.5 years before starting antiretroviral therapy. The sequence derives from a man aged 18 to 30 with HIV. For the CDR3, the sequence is CASSYTGAMNTEAFF. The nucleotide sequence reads TGTGCCAGCAGTTATACAGGGGCAATGAACACTGAAGCTTTCTTT. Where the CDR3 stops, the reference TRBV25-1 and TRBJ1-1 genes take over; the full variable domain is EADIYQTPRYLVIGTGKKITLECSQTMGHDKMYWYQQDPGMELHLIHYSYGVNSTEKGDLSSESTVSRIRTEHFPLTLESARPSHTSQYLCASSYTGAMNTEAFFGQGTRLTVV.